Each of the 30 T cell receptor beta chains below was sequenced from the same sample in a study of CD8 T cells in ankylosing spondylitis. MiXCR, applied by TCRdb to the 5' RACE reads, yields one record per CDR3 protein. Found here are some 130,000 distinct CDR3 sequences, around 6.6% of them singletons; the top ten hold 12%. What was sequenced was blood, either unsorted or a sorted T cell fraction (not recorded which). These receptor sequences come from a female donor with ankylosing spondylitis or in good health (not recorded which).

There are many counts of this clonotype. The genes are TRBV20-1 and TRBJ2-1; 8 bases align to TRBD2. V lost 4 bases and J lost 3; bases outside the gene matches: 11. The germline V gene has CDR1 DFQATT and CDR2 SNEGSKA (reference sequence). The CDR3 runs 16 residues. The CDR3 protein is CSANPRGGTYYNEQFF. DNA for the CDR3: TGCAGTGCTAACCCCCGGGGGGGGACCTACTACAATGAGCAGTTCTTC.

The table lists this clonotype with many counts. V is TRBV6-1 and J is TRBJ1-3, with 9 bases matching TRBD1. The CDR3 totals 16 residues. Germline CDR1 and CDR2: MNHNS and SASEGT. Germline trimming cut 4 bases from V and 2 bases from J; bases unmatched to any gene: 6. As DNA, the CDR3 is TGTGCCAGCAGTGCCCGACAGGGGGGGACTGGAAACACCATATATTTT. This gives the protein CASSARQGGTGNTIYF.

This clonotype was counted ten times or more. The chain employs TRBV29-1 and TRBJ2-5, with no clear D. The ends were cut back, 4 bases at V and 5 bases at J, with 8 bases in the middle. The CDR3 has 11 residues. Germline values: CDR1 SQVTM, CDR2 ANQGSEA. The CDR3 DNA is TGCAGCGTTGTTTTAGGGGAGACCCAGTACTTC. Its protein product is CSVVLGETQYF.

This clonotype was recorded at least ten times. The rearrangement links TRBV29-1 to TRBJ1-1, with 11 bases lining up with TRBD1. The V gene end was trimmed by 4 bases and the J gene end by 11 bases; junction bases not matched to a gene: 9. This CDR3 region has 13 residues. Germline loops: CDR1 SQVTM, CDR2 ANQGSEA. DNA for the CDR3: TGCAGCGTTGCTCCGGACAGGGGGCTGGTGGCTTTCTTT. Translated: CSVAPDRGLVAFF. The variable domain in full, with the rest retrieved from reference TRBV29-1 and TRBJ1-1, is SAVISQKPSRDICQRGTSLTIQCQVDSQVTMMFWYRQQPGQSLTLIATANQGSEATYESGFVIDKFPISRPNLTFSTLTVSNMSPEDSSIYLCSVAPDRGLVAFFGQGTRLTVV.

This clonotype has at least ten counts. The V call is TRBV30, the J call TRBJ2-3; maybe TRBD2 (6 bases). Germline CDR1 is GTSNPN and CDR2 is SVGIG (reference sequence). CDR3 length: 15 amino acids. Trimming took off 0 bases at V and 2 bases at J, with 12 bases between the two ends. As DNA, the CDR3 is TGTGCCTGGAGTGTACCGGGGGATTCCACAGATACGCAGTATTTT. Its translation is CAWSVPGDSTDTQYF.

This clonotype was counted many times. The chain employs TRBV20-1 and TRBJ2-1, with 8 bases matching TRBD2. CDR1 and CDR2 from the germline V gene are DFQATT and SNEGSKA (reference sequence). Trimming took 5 bases from V and 5 from J; bases not matched to a gene: 8. This CDR3 has 14 residues. CDR3 nucleotides: TGCAGTGCTCCTCTTACGGGGGGGAACAATGAGCAGTTCTTC. It codes for CSAPLTGGNNEQFF.

This clonotype was picked up many times. V is TRBV5-1 and J is TRBJ1-2; no firm D call. Germline CDR1 and CDR2: SGHRS and YFSETQ. The ends were cut back, 0 bases at V and 3 bases at J, with 9 bases in the middle. The CDR3 runs to 14 residues. The DNA for the CDR3 is TGCGCCAGCAGCTTGGGCCGGATAGACTATGGCTACACCTTC. Translated, it gives CASSLGRIDYGYTF.

As for this clonotype: Its ends do not fully match the called genes, so a read error is possible. The chain combines TRBV5-6 with TRBJ2-7; tentatively, D is TRBD1 or TRBD2 (5 bases each). CDR1 and CDR2 from the germline V gene are SGHDT and YYEEEE. The CDR3 runs to 15 residues. The CDR3 DNA reads as TGTGTCAGCAGCGAGATGGGGAGAGGGGACTACGAGCAGTACTTC. Translating gives CVSSEMGRGDYEQYF.

The chain combines TRBV15 with TRBJ2-3; 9 nucleotides align to TRBD1. With 8 bases clipped from V and 1 base from J, the junction kept 13 bases outside the gene matches. The CDR3 extends over 17 amino acids. In germline, CDR1 is LNHNV, CDR2 YYDKDF (reference sequence). In DNA form, the CDR3 reads TGTGCCACCGGTGGTGTAGGACAGGGGTTTCGCACAGATACGCAGTATTTT. This translates into CATGGVGQGFRTDTQYF.

This clonotype has just one count. The junction differs from germline at one of its ends, possibly a read error. The chain combines TRBV11-2 with TRBJ1-3, with 8 bases fitting TRBD1. The germline V gene encodes CDR1 SGHAT and CDR2 FQNNGV. CDR3 length equals 16 residues. For the CDR3, the DNA is TGTGCCACCAGCTTGCCAGACAGGGGCTCTGGAAACACCACATATTTT. The encoded protein is CATSLPDRGSGNTTYF. Full variable domain (rest looked up from reference TRBV11-2 and TRBJ1-3): EAGVAQSPRYKIIEKRQSVAFWCNPISGHATLYWYQQILGQGPKLLIQFQNNGVVDDSQLPKDRFSAERLKGVDSTLKIQPAKLEDSAVYLCATSLPDRGSGNTTYFGEGSWLTVV.

A note on this clonotype: At one of its ends the junction is not consistent with the germline gene, which may arise from a read error. This chain joins TRBV4-1 and TRBJ1-2; the D is unclear. Germline V gene lookup returns CDR1 MGHRA and CDR2 YSYEKL. This CDR3 comprises 14 residues. This chain's CDR3 is CASSQDREGYGYTF. CDR3 bases: TGCGCCAGCAGTCAAGATCGTGAGGGCTATGGCTACACCTTC.

This clonotype was seen repeatedly, ten times or more. This chain uses TRBV5-1 with TRBJ2-1, with no clear D. CDR3 length equals 15 residues. The germline V gene has CDR1 SGHRS and CDR2 YFSETQ. V was clipped by 5 bases and J by 1 base, with 13 bases between them. In DNA form, the CDR3 reads TGCGCCAGCAGTTTTGGCACTCTATCCTACAATGAGCAGTTCTTC. Its protein is CASSFGTLSYNEQFF.

This clonotype was seen many times. The chain employs TRBV12-3 or TRBV12-4 and TRBJ1-1; TRBD1 is a possible D gene (6 bases). This CDR3 is built from 14 residues. The germline V and J ends were trimmed by 6 bases and 0 bases, with 11 bases remaining between them. CDR3 bases: TGTGCCAGCAGCACAGGGATCTTGAACACTGAAGCTTTCTTT. It specifies CASSTGILNTEAFF.

This clonotype was seen many times. The chain employs TRBV9 and TRBJ1-4; D gene ambiguous. Germline V CDR1 and CDR2: SGDLS, YYNGEE. Trimming took 4 bases from V and 0 from J, leaving 7 bases between them. The CDR3 consists of 14 residues. DNA of the CDR3: TGTGCCAGCAGCTCAAGTACAACTAATGAAAAACTGTTTTTT. It encodes CASSSSTTNEKLFF.

This clonotype has more than one count but fewer than ten. CDR3 residues: CASSLVRGAVHSPLHF. The CDR3 nucleotides are TGTGCCAGCAGCTTAGTTAGGGGGGCAGTTCATTCACCCCTCCACTTT. This chain connects TRBV11-2 to TRBJ1-6; perhaps TRBD1 as D (6 bases). The length of the CDR3 is 16 residues. In germline, CDR1 is SGHAT, CDR2 FQNNGV. Trimming took 1 base from V and 8 from J, leaving 15 bases between them.

This clonotype was seen repeatedly, ten times or more. The rearrangement links TRBV7-9 to TRBJ2-5; D gene uncertain. The germline V and J ends were trimmed by 6 bases and 1 base, with 12 bases remaining between them. This CDR3 contains 14 residues. Germline CDR1 is SEHNR and CDR2 is FQNEAQ (reference sequence). The CDR3: CASSPWTSQETQYF. CDR3 nucleotide sequence: TGTGCCAGCAGTCCCTGGACGTCCCAAGAGACCCAGTACTTC. The variable domain in full, with the rest retrieved from reference TRBV7-9 and TRBJ2-5, is DTGVSQNPRHKITKRGQNVTFRCDPISEHNRLYWYRQTLGQGPEFLTYFQNEAQLEKSRLLSDRFSAERPKGSFSTLEIQRTEQGDSAMYLCASSPWTSQETQYFGPGTRLLVL.

A word on this clonotype: A much larger clone sits a single nucleotide away, making a read error possible. V and J are TRBV27 and TRBJ1-2, with D unresolved. The CDR3 has 16 residues. CDR1 and CDR2 from the germline V gene are MNHEY and SMNVEV (reference sequence). CDR3 loop: CASSLNVYGANYGCTF. The CDR3, as DNA: TGTGCCAGCAGTTTAAATGTCTACGGAGCTAACTATGGCTGCACCTTC.

Ten or more counts support this clonotype. This chain uses TRBV20-1 with TRBJ2-7; TRBD2 agrees at 8 bases. V dropped 6 bases and J dropped 2; count of bases not matched to a gene: 3. The CDR3 is 12 amino acids. CDR1 is DFQATT and CDR2 is SNEGSKA in the germline V gene (reference sequence). CDR3 in DNA: TGCAGTGCGCCGGGACTAGCCTACGAGCAGTACTTC. Its translation is CSAPGLAYEQYF.

The V and J genes are TRBV4-3 and TRBJ2-2; weak D call: TRBD2 (5 bases). The CDR3 contains 17 residues. CDR1 is LGHNA, CDR2 YSLEER, per germline. V shed 0 bases and J shed 2 bases, with 13 bases lying between them. The CDR3 DNA reads TGCGCCAGCAGCCAAGATGCGCGGGCGGCTAACACCGGGGAGCTGTTTTTT. Protein product: CASSQDARAANTGELFF.

The chain joins TRBV2 to TRBJ2-1; 9 bases are a match to TRBD1. Germline V lookup: CDR1 SNHLY, CDR2 FYNNEI. Trimming removed 8 bases from V and 3 bases from J; junction bases left unmatched: 8. The CDR3 length is 15 residues. The DNA for the CDR3 is TGTGCCAGCTCCCCCCCGGGACAGGGCTACAATGAGCAGTTCTTC. It translates to CASSPPGQGYNEQFF.

J is TRBJ2-6 and V is TRBV30; the D is unclear. The CDR3 has 16 residues. V was trimmed by 0 bases and J by 1 base, leaving 10 bases between them. Germline CDR1 reads GTSNPN; CDR2 reads SVGIG (reference sequence). The CDR3 DNA follows: TGTGCCTGGAGTGTATCTGGGGTATCTGGGGCCAACGTCCTGACTTTC. It codes for CAWSVSGVSGANVLTF.

This clonotype was seen many times. The chain combines TRBV20-1 with TRBJ1-2; D is ambiguous. The CDR3 length is 12 residues. CDR1 is DFQATT and CDR2 is SNEGSKA in the germline V gene (reference sequence). V was shortened by 5 bases and J by 8 bases, with 15 bases between the two germline ends. The CDR3 is CSADRSGKGYTF. In DNA form, the CDR3 reads TGCAGTGCTGATAGATCCGGGAAAGGCTACACCTTC.

This clonotype was picked up many times. The chain uses TRBV28 and TRBJ2-1; a possible D gene is TRBD1 (6 bases). V was shortened by 8 bases and J by 0 bases, with 14 bases between the two germline ends. This CDR3 is 15 amino acids long. Germline V gene sequence: CDR1 MDHEN, CDR2 SYDVKM. The CDR3 DNA follows: TGTGCCAGCGTAACAGGGTCGAGCTCCTACAATGAGCAGTTCTTC. Residues: CASVTGSSSYNEQFF.

At least ten counts were recorded for this clonotype. The V gene is TRBV5-1, the J gene TRBJ1-2, with TRBD1 identical over 10 bases. CDR1 SGHRS and CDR2 YFSETQ come from the germline V gene. CDR3 length: 15 amino acids. V trimming: 1 base; J trimming: 7 bases; junction bases outside the gene matches: 7. The CDR3 is CASSLSGTGEGGYTF. The CDR3 DNA follows: TGCGCCAGCAGCTTGTCGGGGACAGGGGAAGGTGGCTACACCTTC.

There are a few counts of this clonotype. The V call is TRBV7-2, the J call TRBJ1-5; D is perhaps TRBD1 (5 bases). Germline V gene sequence: CDR1 SGHTA, CDR2 FQGNSA. This CDR3 comprises 14 residues. V was cut by 1 base and J by 6 bases, with 10 bases left in between. For the CDR3, the DNA is TGTGCCAGCAGCTTAGGGGGGAGGGGTCAGCCCCAGCATTTT. Its translation is CASSLGGRGQPQHF.

This clonotype was recorded a few times. V gene TRBV9 combines with J gene TRBJ1-1; 7 bases map to TRBD1. This CDR3 region has 16 residues. Germline V CDR1 and CDR2: SGDLS, YYNGEE. With V trimmed by 0 bases and J by 4 bases, 9 bases remained unmatched. CDR3 coding DNA: TGTGCCAGCAGCGTAGGGGCAGGGGGGGAGGGCACTGAAGCTTTCTTT. It is translated as CASSVGAGGEGTEAFF.

This clonotype was found many times. DNA for the CDR3: TGTGCCAGTAGTATAGTCACCGAAGCCGCTCCTAACTATGGCTACACCTTC. It specifies CASSIVTEAAPNYGYTF. J is TRBJ1-2 and V is TRBV19, with no clear D. The CDR3 is 17 residues long. V was cut by 1 base and J by 0 bases, with 15 bases left in between. Per germline, CDR1 LNHDA and CDR2 SQIVND (reference sequence).

This clonotype was recorded a few times. This chain uses TRBV28 with TRBJ2-5; 7 bases are a match to TRBD2. Per the germline V gene, CDR1 is MDHEN and CDR2 is SYDVKM. This CDR3 is 16 amino acids long. Unmatched junction bases numbered 13, after V lost 5 bases and J lost 4 bases. CDR3 residues: CASSRRDWGGRETQYF. In DNA form, the CDR3 reads TGTGCCAGCAGTCGCAGGGATTGGGGAGGGCGAGAGACCCAGTACTTC.

This clonotype was recorded many times. This rearrangement joins TRBV21-1 to TRBJ2-7. TRBV21-1 is assigned pseudogene status. The CDR3 runs 15 residues. CDR3 nucleotides: TGTGCCAGCAGGAATAGCGGGGGGTGCCCCTACGAGCAGTACTTC. This codes for CASRNSGGCPYEQYF.

This clonotype occurred a few times. This sequence joins TRBV28 and TRBJ2-3; 11 bases are a match to TRBD1. Germline CDR1 is MDHEN and CDR2 is SYDVKM. The CDR3 is made up of 16 amino acids. Losses at the gene ends were 5 bases for V and 8 bases for J; bases not matched to a gene: 12. The CDR3 DNA reads as TGTGCCAGCAGTGAACCCGGGACAGGGGGGGGGGTTACGCAGTATTTT. Protein sequence: CASSEPGTGGGVTQYF.